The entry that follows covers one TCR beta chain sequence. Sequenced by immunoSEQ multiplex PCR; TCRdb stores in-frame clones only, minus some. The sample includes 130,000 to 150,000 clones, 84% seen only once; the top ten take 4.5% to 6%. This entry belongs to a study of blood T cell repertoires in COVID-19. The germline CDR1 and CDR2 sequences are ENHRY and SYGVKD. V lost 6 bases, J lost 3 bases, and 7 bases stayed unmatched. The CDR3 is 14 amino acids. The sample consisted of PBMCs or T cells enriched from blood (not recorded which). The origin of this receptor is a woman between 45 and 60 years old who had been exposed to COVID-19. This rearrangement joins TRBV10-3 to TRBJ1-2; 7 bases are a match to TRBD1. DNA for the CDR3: TGTGCCATCAGCACGGGACAGCCGTACTATGGCTACACCTTC. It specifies CAISTGQPYYGYTF.